These 17 T cell receptor beta chains were sequenced from one sample in a study of T cells after yellow fever vaccination. TCRdb re-called the 5' RACE reads with MiXCR, one entry per CDR3 protein. The sample shows 450,000 to 600,000 distinct CDR3 sequences, roughly 17% of them seen only once. This specimen was PBMCs, taken 5 to 6 days after the first yellow fever vaccination. The receptors here all came from a man younger than 35 who received the YFV17D yellow fever vaccine.

This sequence joins TRBV4-2 and TRBJ2-7; TRBD1 matches at 10 bases. Per germline, CDR1 LGHNA and CDR2 YNFKEQ. CDR3 length: 15 amino acids. Trimming at V came to 3 bases and at J to 4 bases, leaving 6 bases not matched to a gene. The CDR3 DNA reads as TGTGCCAGCAGCCAGCCCCGACAGGGGGCTTACGAGCAGTACTTC. Translated, it gives CASSQPRQGAYEQYF.

J is TRBJ1-2 and V is TRBV20-1; D perhaps matches TRBD1 (5 bases). The V gene's germline CDR1 is DFQATT and CDR2 SNEGSKA (reference sequence). V was trimmed by 6 bases and J by 2 bases, leaving 13 bases between them. The CDR3 is made up of 13 amino acids. Here the CDR3 reads CSAPGAGNYGYTF. CDR3 sequence (DNA): TGCAGTGCCCCAGGAGCAGGGAACTATGGCTACACCTTC.

This clonotype was observed a handful of times. In DNA form, the CDR3 reads TGCGCCAGCATGAGCCGGGGGGACGACGAGCAGTACTTC. Amino acids: CASMSRGDDEQYF. The J gene is TRBJ2-7, the V gene TRBV5-1, with 7 positions matching TRBD2. The CDR3 totals 13 residues. Germline V gives CDR1 SGHRS, CDR2 YFSETQ. After removal of 6 bases from V and 5 bases from J, the junction contained 8 bases not matched to a gene.

This clonotype has a handful of counts. V and J are TRBV20-1 and TRBJ2-6; TRBD2 aligns across 9 bases. The germline V gene has CDR1 DFQATT and CDR2 SNEGSKA (reference sequence). The CDR3 loop spans 18 amino acids. Trimming took 3 bases from V and 1 from J; bases not matched to a gene: 10. The CDR3 reads CSARAPGLARSGANVLTF. In DNA form, the CDR3 reads TGCAGTGCTAGGGCTCCGGGACTAGCCCGTTCTGGGGCCAACGTCCTGACTTTC.

This chain joins TRBV13 and TRBJ2-4; D is uncertain. Germline CDR1 and CDR2: PRHDT and FYEKMQ (reference sequence). The V end lost 5 bases, the J end lost 5 bases, and 7 bases lay between the germline ends. This CDR3 is built from 12 residues. The CDR3 is CASSLEQNIQYF. CDR3 nucleotides: TGTGCCAGCAGCCTTGAGCAAAACATTCAGTACTTC.

With respect to this clonotype: In this CDR3 the conserved last residue, phenylalanine or tryptophan, is missing, so a read error is likely. Because the CDR3's place on the DNA is in doubt, the DNA is left out and the CDR3 is given as listed by TCRdb. The gene calls are TRBV4-1 and TRBJ1-4; the table's D call of TRBD1 was not tested on the DNA. The germline gives CDR1 MGHRA, CDR2 YSYEKL. Including both end residues, the CDR3 is 11 amino acids long. The CDR3 protein is CASSIRDTYQR.

The sample holds many counts of this clonotype. The chain has TRBV4-3 and TRBJ2-1; TRBD2 agrees at 10 bases. Germline trimming cut 2 bases from V and 6 bases from J; bases unmatched to any gene: 4. Germline-derived CDR1 and CDR2 are LGHNA and YSLEER. CDR3 length: 15 residues. The CDR3 here is CASSQPSGGANEQFF. Here the CDR3 DNA reads TGCGCCAGCAGCCAACCCAGCGGGGGGGCCAATGAGCAGTTCTTC.

This clonotype was seen a few times. The CDR3: CASSRDSVNTEAFF. DNA of the CDR3: TGCGCCAGCAGCCGGGACAGCGTGAACACTGAAGCTTTCTTT. The genes are TRBV5-1 and TRBJ1-1; TRBD1 matches at 7 bases. This CDR3 has 14 amino acids. Looked up from germline, CDR1 is SGHRS and CDR2 is YFSETQ. The V and J ends lost 4 bases and 0 bases, in that order; junction bases with no gene match: 3.

The rearrangement joins TRBV7-9 to TRBJ1-1, with D hard to call. Germline values: CDR1 SEHNR, CDR2 FQNEAQ (reference sequence). This CDR3 has 14 amino acids. Trimming took off 7 bases at V and 1 base at J, with 13 bases between the two ends. The CDR3 DNA reads as TGTGCCAGCACCCTGGCCGGTTCGAACACTGAAGCTTTCTTT. Its translation is CASTLAGSNTEAFF.

The chain employs TRBV5-4 and TRBJ1-1; D perhaps matches TRBD1 (5 bases). The CDR3 spans 12 residues. The germline CDR1 and CDR2 sequences are SGHNT and YYREEE (reference sequence). The V end lost 4 bases, the J end lost 5 bases, and 9 bases lay between the germline ends. The CDR3 region is CASSGDQTEAFF. The CDR3 DNA reads as TGTGCCAGCAGCGGGGACCAAACTGAAGCTTTCTTT.

This clonotype was detected a few times. The chain recombines TRBV28 with TRBJ1-5; TRBD1 matches at 7 bases. There are 14 residues in the CDR3. Germline V gene data show CDR1 as MDHEN and CDR2 as SYDVKM. V lost 3 bases and J lost 4; bases outside the gene matches: 3. The DNA of the CDR3 is TGTGCCAGCAGTTTGACAGGGTGGAATCAGCCCCAGCATTTT. It encodes CASSLTGWNQPQHF.

The rearrangement joins TRBV29-1 to TRBJ2-3; 8 positions match TRBD2. The J segment lost 7 bases and the V segment lost 4 bases, leaving 10 bases of the junction unmatched. The CDR3 sequence is 14 residues long. Germline assignment: CDR1 SQVTM and CDR2 ANQGSEA. The CDR3 reads CSVGIAVAGHTQYF. The CDR3 DNA reads as TGCAGCGTTGGGATCGCGGTAGCGGGGCATACGCAGTATTTT.

A remark on this clonotype: A read error may account for a junction end that differs from germline. The gene calls are TRBV5-1 and TRBJ2-2, with a weak D call TRBD1 (6 bases). Germline lookup yields CDR1 SGHRS and CDR2 YFSETQ. This CDR3 region has 12 residues. CDR3 region: CASRQGTGELLF. CDR3 sequence (DNA): TGCGCCAGCAGACAGGGAACCGGGGAGCTGTTGTTT.

This clonotype was counted many times. The junction departs from the called germline gene at one end, perhaps through a read error. The rearrangement uses TRBV5-1 and TRBJ2-7, with 7 bases that match TRBD1. This CDR3 comprises 13 residues. CDR1 is SGHRS, CDR2 YFSETQ, per germline. CDR3 sequence reads: CASSLDRAYEQYF. CDR3 nucleotide sequence: TGTGCCAGCAGCTTAGACAGGGCCTACGAGCAGTACTTC.

This clonotype was recorded at least ten times. The chain uses TRBV12-3 or TRBV12-4 and TRBJ2-7; a weak D match, TRBD2 (6 bases). V was pared by 3 bases and J by 2 bases, with 20 bases between. The CDR3 sequence is 17 residues long. The CDR3 sequence: CASSFGGSGSSTYEQYF. DNA of the CDR3: TGTGCCAGCAGTTTTGGGGGGTCTGGATCGTCGACCTACGAGCAGTACTTC.

This clonotype was counted only a few times. In DNA form, the CDR3 reads TGTGCCAGCAGAACAGGGGCATGGCCCCAGCATTTT. Protein: CASRTGAWPQHF. V is TRBV27 and J is TRBJ1-5; 7 bases match TRBD1. The CDR3 length is 12 residues. The ends lost 6 bases at V and 9 bases at J; junction bases unmatched: 5. The germline V gene has CDR1 MNHEY and CDR2 SMNVEV (reference sequence).

The rearrangement joins TRBV4-2 to TRBJ2-3, with TRBD1 identical over 9 bases. The CDR3 spans 17 residues. The V gene's germline CDR1 is LGHNA and CDR2 YNFKEQ. The V gene end was trimmed by 4 bases and the J gene end by 4 bases; junction bases not matched to a gene: 12. The CDR3 loop reads CASSPVGDRVTADTQYF. Written as DNA, the CDR3 is TGTGCCAGCAGCCCCGTAGGGGACAGGGTTACGGCAGATACGCAGTATTTT.